This TCR beta chain was sequenced during a study of blood T cell repertoires in COVID-19. Study details: Both acute and convalescent COVID-19 samples were obtained from the United States, Italy and Spain.

Clones were read by immunoSEQ multiplex PCR, and TCRdb kept only the in-frame ones, dropping some. The repertoire includes roughly 200,000 clones, 75% to 90% of them detected once, and 1.2% sits in the top ten. The germline V gene encodes CDR1 PRHDT and CDR2 FYEKMQ (reference sequence). The length of the CDR3 is 15 residues. Unmatched junction bases numbered 6, after V lost 3 bases and J lost 6 bases. This clonotype was sampled from a man aged 30 to 39 who had recovered from COVID-19. Sequenced material: PBMCs or T cells enriched from blood (not recorded which). V usage is TRBV13 and J usage is TRBJ2-5; 11 nucleotides line up with TRBD2. The CDR3 region is CASSFFTSGRKTQYF. CDR3 nucleotide sequence: TGTGCCAGCAGCTTTTTCACTAGCGGGAGAAAGACCCAGTACTTC.